These 11 T cell receptor beta chains originate from one sample sequenced in a study of blood T cell repertoires in COVID-19. The protocol was immunoSEQ multiplex PCR, while the TCRdb copy is restricted to in-frame clones and leaves out a portion. In the table there are 65,000 to 85,000 clones, about 93% of which are singletons. Specimen: peripheral blood. The receptors shown here come from a human donor in a cohort sampled during active COVID-19.

The table lists this clone with a count of one. The rearrangement links TRBV30 to TRBJ2-7, with TRBD2 matching over 14 bases. V lost 0 bases to trimming and J lost 3 bases; unmatched junction nucleotides: 4. The CDR3 extends over 16 amino acids. CDR1 and CDR2 from the germline V gene are GTSNPN and SVGIG (reference sequence). In nucleotides, the CDR3 is TGTGCCTGGAGTGTCGGACTAGCGGGGGGCCGCTACGAGCAGTACTTC. Translation: CAWSVGLAGGRYEQYF.

This clone was recorded once. The chain couples TRBV7-2 to TRBJ2-5, with 7 bases fitting TRBD2. The CDR3 covers 14 residues. Germline V gives CDR1 SGHTA, CDR2 FQGNSA. J lost 2 bases, V lost 0 bases, and 0 bases had no gene match. The CDR3 spells CASSLARGQETQYF. CDR3 nucleotide sequence: TGTGCCAGCAGCTTAGCGCGGGGGCAAGAGACCCAGTACTTC.

This chain uses TRBV6-5 with TRBJ2-7; 11 bases are shared with TRBD2. This CDR3 spans 15 amino acids. Germline lookup yields CDR1 MNHEY and CDR2 SVGAGI. Trimming removed 6 bases from V and 0 bases from J; junction bases left unmatched: 4. Here the CDR3 reads CASRSGTSGSYEQYF. CDR3 DNA sequence: TGTGCCAGCAGGTCCGGGACTAGCGGCTCCTACGAGCAGTACTTC.

Only a few counts were recorded for this clone. This chain joins TRBV18 and TRBJ1-4, with D possibly matching TRBD1 (5 bases). V was pared by 2 bases and J by 8 bases, with 12 bases between. The CDR3 extends over 14 amino acids. CDR1 and CDR2 from the germline V gene are KGHSH and LQKENI. Here the CDR3 DNA reads TGTGCCAGCTCACCAGGCCCGGAGGGGGAAAAACTGTTTTTT. This encodes CASSPGPEGEKLFF.

The V and J genes are TRBV7-2 and TRBJ1-2; no clear D. CDR1 is SGHTA, CDR2 FQGNSA, per germline. V was shortened by 1 base and J by 4 bases, with 10 bases between the two germline ends. CDR3 length equals 14 residues. The CDR3 is CASSLEQNSYGYTF. The DNA of the CDR3 is TGTGCCAGCAGCTTAGAACAGAACTCCTATGGCTACACCTTC.

This chain connects TRBV25-1 to TRBJ1-2, with no clear D. CDR1 and CDR2 (germline): MGHDK, SYGVNS. V was clipped by 7 bases and J by 8 bases, with 14 bases between them. The CDR3 spans 12 residues. The CDR3 spells CASTNTQSGYTF. The CDR3 DNA follows: TGTGCCAGCACCAATACACAGAGCGGCTACACCTTC.

This clone was seen a single time. The chain joins TRBV19 to TRBJ2-2; TRBD1 matches 7 bases. Germline V lookup: CDR1 LNHDA, CDR2 SQIVND (reference sequence). The CDR3 is 15 residues long. The V gene end was trimmed by 7 bases and the J gene end by 3 bases; junction bases not matched to a gene: 8. The CDR3 DNA reads TGTGCCAGTACTTTAGGACAGGCGGACACCGGGGAGCTGTTTTTT. It specifies CASTLGQADTGELFF.

The J gene is TRBJ1-4, the V gene TRBV11-2; the D gene is possibly TRBD1 (5 bases). The CDR3 contains 16 residues. Trimming cost V 5 bases and J 0 bases, with 13 bases left between them. Germline V gene sequence: CDR1 SGHAT, CDR2 FQNNGV. In DNA form, the CDR3 reads TGTGCCAGCAGCCGAAAGCAGGGCGCAACTAATGAAAAACTGTTTTTT. Translating gives CASSRKQGATNEKLFF.

Written as DNA, the CDR3 is TGTGCCAGCAGCTTGAGACTCCTCACAGATACGCAGTATTTT. Its protein is CASSLRLLTDTQYF. This chain connects TRBV5-6 to TRBJ2-3, with D unresolved. V lost 1 base to trimming and J lost 2 bases, with 8 bases between them. The CDR3 runs to 14 residues. Germline CDR1 is SGHDT and CDR2 is YYEEEE.

The V and J genes are TRBV7-9 and TRBJ2-5; maybe TRBD1 (6 bases). With 5 bases removed from V and 3 bases from J, the gap between germline ends came to 16 bases. CDR1 is SEHNR and CDR2 is FQNEAQ in the germline V gene (reference sequence). The CDR3 is made up of 15 amino acids. CDR3 DNA sequence: TGTGCCAGCAGCCCAGGGGACATTCTAAAAGAGACCCAGTACTTC. It specifies CASSPGDILKETQYF.

This chain connects TRBV7-3 to TRBJ2-2; TRBD1 agrees at 11 bases. The CDR3 is 14 residues long. CDR1 and CDR2 from the germline V gene are SGHTA and FQGTGA. The V and J ends lost 5 bases and 7 bases, in that order; junction bases with no gene match: 3. The CDR3 loop reads CASSRDRGDGELFF. DNA of the CDR3: TGTGCCAGCAGCCGGGACAGGGGGGACGGGGAGCTGTTTTTT. Together with reference TRBV7-3 and TRBJ2-2, the CDR3 gives the full variable domain: GAGVSQTPSNKVTEKGKYVELRCDPISGHTALYWYRQSLGQGPEFLIYFQGTGAADDSGLPNDRFFAVRPEGSVSTLKIQRTERGDSAVYLCASSRDRGDGELFFGEGSRLTVL.